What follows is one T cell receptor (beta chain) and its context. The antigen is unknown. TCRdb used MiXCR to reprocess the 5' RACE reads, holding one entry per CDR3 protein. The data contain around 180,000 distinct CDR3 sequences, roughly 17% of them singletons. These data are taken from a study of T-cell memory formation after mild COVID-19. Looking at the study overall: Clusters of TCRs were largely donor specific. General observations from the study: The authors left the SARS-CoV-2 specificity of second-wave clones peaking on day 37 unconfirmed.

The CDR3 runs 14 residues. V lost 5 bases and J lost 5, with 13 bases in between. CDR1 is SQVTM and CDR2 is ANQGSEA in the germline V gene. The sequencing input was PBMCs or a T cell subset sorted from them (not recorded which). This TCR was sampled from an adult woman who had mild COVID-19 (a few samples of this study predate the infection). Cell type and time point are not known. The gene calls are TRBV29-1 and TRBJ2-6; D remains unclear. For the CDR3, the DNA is TGCAGCGTTAGGGCAGCAAATCGGGCCAACGTCCTGACTTTC. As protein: CSVRAANRANVLTF.